This is a list of T cell receptor beta chains from one sample in a study of blood T cell repertoires in COVID-19. Data came from immunoSEQ multiplex PCR; TCRdb stores just in-frame clones and leaves some out. The sample comprises 270,000 or so clones, around 86% of which are singletons, and about 3% rests with the top ten. The material sequenced was peripheral blood. These receptors were taken from a woman aged 25 to 45 with active or convalescent COVID-19. Both conserved end residues are part of each CDR3. The order of the fields is J gene, V gene, CDR3 protein.

j_gene: TRBJ2-7
v_gene: TRBV27
CDR3aa: CASGTFSSGEREQYF

j_gene: TRBJ1-5
v_gene: TRBV7-9
CDR3aa: CASSPRDRNSNQPQHF

j_gene: TRBJ2-3
v_gene: TRBV30
CDR3aa: CAWSKDRGTDTQYF

j_gene: TRBJ2-1
v_gene: TRBV5-1
CDR3aa: CASSLGTGYNEQFF

j_gene: TRBJ2-2
v_gene: TRBV7-2
CDR3aa: CASSFRDRDSRELFF

j_gene: TRBJ1-5
v_gene: TRBV6-2/TRBV6-3
CDR3aa: CASSWTGAQPQHF

j_gene: TRBJ2-7
v_gene: TRBV7-2
CDR3aa: CASSPRVGLANYEQYF

j_gene: TRBJ1-2
v_gene: TRBV14
CDR3aa: CASSPGANLNYGYTF

j_gene: TRBJ1-3
v_gene: TRBV5-6
CDR3aa: CASSLGDSGNTIYF

j_gene: TRBJ2-7
v_gene: TRBV29-1
CDR3aa: CSVETGELEQYF

j_gene: TRBJ1-3
v_gene: TRBV28
CDR3aa: CASSPGTNGNTIYF

j_gene: TRBJ1-6
v_gene: TRBV6-4
CDR3aa: CASSAGNNSPLHF

j_gene: TRBJ1-4
v_gene: TRBV19
CDR3aa: CASSTPGGPNEKLFF

j_gene: TRBJ2-1
v_gene: TRBV7-3
CDR3aa: CASSSSSSYNEQFF

j_gene: TRBJ2-3
v_gene: TRBV20-1
CDR3aa: CSASWGGTDTQYF

j_gene: TRBJ2-5
v_gene: TRBV7-8
CDR3aa: CASSFGRGRAGGVETQYF

j_gene: TRBJ2-5
v_gene: TRBV7-2
CDR3aa: CASSPTMAPETQYF

j_gene: TRBJ1-5
v_gene: TRBV6-2/TRBV6-3
CDR3aa: CASSPQGLSQPQHF

j_gene: TRBJ1-2
v_gene: TRBV5-6
CDR3aa: CASSTDNGNYGYTF

j_gene: TRBJ1-5
v_gene: TRBV6-5
CDR3aa: CASSPGQYSNQPQHF

j_gene: TRBJ2-2
v_gene: TRBV5-4
CDR3aa: CASSSPPGQGNTGELFF

j_gene: TRBJ1-2
v_gene: TRBV19
CDR3aa: CASSIRRTTLGGYTF

j_gene: TRBJ2-3
v_gene: TRBV7-2
CDR3aa: CASSLADTGGGTQYF

j_gene: TRBJ1-1
v_gene: TRBV14
CDR3aa: CASSSDSGTNTEAFF

j_gene: TRBJ2-3
v_gene: TRBV6-2/TRBV6-3
CDR3aa: CASSWSTGASGGFRTDTQYF

j_gene: TRBJ2-1
v_gene: TRBV15
CDR3aa: CATSRKKGLAGFHEQFF

j_gene: TRBJ2-2
v_gene: TRBV5-3
CDR3aa: CARSLGAEANTGELFF

j_gene: TRBJ2-5
v_gene: TRBV28
CDR3aa: CASSPPQGKGGTQYF

j_gene: TRBJ1-5
v_gene: TRBV6-2/TRBV6-3
CDR3aa: CASSSGGRDQPQHF

j_gene: TRBJ2-5
v_gene: TRBV7-3
CDR3aa: CASSLTSAGVETQYF

j_gene: TRBJ1-4
v_gene: TRBV30
CDR3aa: CAWSDRGGEKLFF

j_gene: TRBJ2-7
v_gene: TRBV15
CDR3aa: CATSDSTGGNYEQYF

j_gene: TRBJ2-3
v_gene: TRBV10-1
CDR3aa: CASSELTSTDTQYF

j_gene: TRBJ1-2
v_gene: TRBV4-1
CDR3aa: CASSLETGEGYGYTF

j_gene: TRBJ2-1
v_gene: TRBV28
CDR3aa: CASSPGQSGVDEQFF

j_gene: TRBJ2-5
v_gene: TRBV5-6
CDR3aa: CASSPSYQETQYF

j_gene: TRBJ1-2
v_gene: TRBV7-2
CDR3aa: CASSRRTGQANYGYTF

j_gene: TRBJ1-6
v_gene: TRBV2
CDR3aa: CASSVTGEDSPLHF

j_gene: TRBJ2-4
v_gene: TRBV28
CDR3aa: CASSSFRQLAKNIQYF

j_gene: TRBJ1-6
v_gene: TRBV4-2
CDR3aa: CASSQEWLTGDNSPLHF

j_gene: TRBJ1-6
v_gene: TRBV7-2
CDR3aa: CASSLKVRGALGSPLHF

j_gene: TRBJ1-2
v_gene: TRBV7-2
CDR3aa: CASSKDRIKANYGYTF

j_gene: TRBJ1-2
v_gene: TRBV4-3
CDR3aa: CASSQSGASGYGYTF